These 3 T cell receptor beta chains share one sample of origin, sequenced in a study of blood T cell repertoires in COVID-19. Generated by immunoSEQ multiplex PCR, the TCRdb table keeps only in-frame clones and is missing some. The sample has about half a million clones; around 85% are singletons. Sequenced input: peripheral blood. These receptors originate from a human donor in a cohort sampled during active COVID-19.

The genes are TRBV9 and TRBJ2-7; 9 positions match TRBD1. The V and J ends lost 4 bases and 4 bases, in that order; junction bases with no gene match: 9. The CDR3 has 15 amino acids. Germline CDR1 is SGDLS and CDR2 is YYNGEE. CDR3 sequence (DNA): TGTGCCAGCAGCTGGAAGGGGACAGGGCGGTACGAGCAGTACTTC. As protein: CASSWKGTGRYEQYF.

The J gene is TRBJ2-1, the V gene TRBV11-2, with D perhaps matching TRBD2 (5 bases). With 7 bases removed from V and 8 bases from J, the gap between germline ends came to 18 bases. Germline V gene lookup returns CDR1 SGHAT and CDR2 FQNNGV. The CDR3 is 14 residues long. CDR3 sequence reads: CASTGSLPSHEQFF. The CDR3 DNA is TGTGCCAGCACGGGATCCCTCCCCTCTCATGAGCAGTTCTTC.

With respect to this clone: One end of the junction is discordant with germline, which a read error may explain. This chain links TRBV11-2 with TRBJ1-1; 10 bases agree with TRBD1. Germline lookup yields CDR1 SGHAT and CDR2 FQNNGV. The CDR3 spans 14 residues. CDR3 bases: TGTGCCAGCCGAACGGGACAGGGGAACCCTGAAGCTTTCTTT. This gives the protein CASRTGQGNPEAFF.